A single sample is the source of the 21 T cell receptor beta chains below, sequenced in a study of T cells in Graves' hyperthyroidism and ophthalmopathy. Amplification targeted TCR beta CDR3 regions from RNA transcripts. In the first-round RT-PCR of the TCR CDR3, the HTBI primer set was used. In TCRdb, the multiplex PCR reads were re-called with MiXCR into one record per CDR3 protein. Among fewer than 500,000 distinct CDR3 sequences listed, less than 15% were seen once. The specimen was blood. These receptors were taken from a man aged 25 to 45 with Graves' hyperthyroidism that later progressed to Graves' ophthalmopathy.

In this sample, this clonotype turned up many times. The rearrangement links TRBV11-3 to TRBJ2-5; D may be TRBD1 or TRBD2 (5 bases each). Germline V gene lookup returns CDR1 SGHNT and CDR2 YENEEA. The CDR3 sequence is 14 residues long. Trimming pared 5 bases from V and 6 bases from J, leaving 16 bases between. This CDR3 is CASSAPRDAKTQYF. The CDR3 region has the DNA TGTGCCAGCAGCGCTCCCCGGGACGCGAAGACCCAGTACTTC.

The chain combines TRBV30 with TRBJ1-2; D is uncertain. There are 13 residues in the CDR3. Germline lookup yields CDR1 GTSNPN and CDR2 SVGIG (reference sequence). The V and J ends lost 4 bases and 3 bases respectively, with 12 bases between them. CDR3 nucleotides: TGTGCCTGGAAGTGGGGATTGTACTATGGCTACACCTTC. Its translation is CAWKWGLYYGYTF.

This clonotype was observed at least ten times. V usage is TRBV6-2 or TRBV6-3 and J usage is TRBJ2-7; D remains ambiguous. V dropped 2 bases and J dropped 1 base, with 6 bases sitting between them. Germline assignment: CDR1 MNHEY and CDR2 SVGEGT. The CDR3 covers 13 residues. The CDR3 sequence: CASSYDLSYEQYF. The DNA for the CDR3 is TGTGCCAGCAGTTACGACCTATCCTACGAGCAGTACTTC.

Turning to this clonotype: A much larger clone lies one base from this, so it may be a read error. The chain joins TRBV2 to TRBJ1-2; D might be TRBD1 (5 bases). CDR3 length: 13 amino acids. Per germline, CDR1 SNHLY and CDR2 FYNNEI. CDR3 DNA: TGTGTCAGCGGGGGTGTCGCTAACTATGGCTACACCTTC. Its protein product is CVSGGVANYGYTF.

This clonotype was counted many times. The J gene is TRBJ1-1, the V gene TRBV12-3 or TRBV12-4, with D possibly TRBD1 on 6 matching bases. V was pared by 0 bases and J by 3 bases, with 8 bases between. CDR3 length equals 14 residues. As DNA, the CDR3 is TGTGCCAGCAGTTTAGCACAGGGATACACTGAAGCTTTCTTT. The encoded protein is CASSLAQGYTEAFF.

This clonotype appeared a few times. As DNA, the CDR3 is TGTGCCAGCAGTTTCATGTACTTGCCGTGGTCAGACTTAATGAACACTGAAGCTTTCTTT. Its protein product is CASSFMYLPWSDLMNTEAFF. This chain uses TRBV6-1 with TRBJ1-1; no clear D. The CDR3 has 20 residues. Looked up from germline, CDR1 is MNHNS and CDR2 is SASEGT. Trimming cost V 5 bases and J 0 bases, with 28 bases left between them.

The chain carries TRBV10-3 and TRBJ1-2; 7 bases match TRBD1. The CDR3 consists of 14 residues. The ends lost 0 bases at V and 4 bases at J; junction bases unmatched: 2. Germline-derived CDR1 and CDR2 are ENHRY and SYGVKD. The CDR3 DNA sequence: TGTGCCATCAGTGAGTCGACAGGGTCCTATGGCTACACCTTC. The encoded protein is CAISESTGSYGYTF.

This chain links TRBV7-8 with TRBJ2-1; D might be TRBD1 (6 bases). Germline V CDR1 and CDR2: SGHVS, FQNEAQ. Trimming pared 1 base from V and 8 bases from J, leaving 12 bases between. The CDR3 is made up of 14 amino acids. The CDR3 sequence is CASSLEGHPDEQFF. The CDR3 coding sequence is TGTGCCAGCAGCTTAGAGGGACACCCCGATGAGCAGTTCTTC.

The sample holds a few counts of this clonotype. J is TRBJ2-4 and V is TRBV6-5; 7 nucleotides line up with TRBD1. The CDR3 covers 14 residues. V was pared by 4 bases and J by 6 bases, with 6 bases of the junction left unmatched. Germline values: CDR1 MNHEY, CDR2 SVGAGI. The CDR3 coding sequence is TGTGCCAGCAGTTCTCGGCAGGGGGTAAACATTCAGTACTTC. This sequence encodes CASSSRQGVNIQYF.

In its sample, this clonotype was seen many times. The chain carries TRBV11-2 and TRBJ2-1; D unclear. Trimming shortened V by 5 bases and J by 0 bases, and 11 bases separated the two germline ends. The V gene's germline CDR1 is SGHAT and CDR2 FQNNGV. The CDR3 consists of 15 residues. The CDR3 region is CASSPWMSSYNEQFF. In DNA, the CDR3 is TGTGCCAGCAGCCCCTGGATGAGCTCCTACAATGAGCAGTTCTTC.

This clonotype was seen a few times. The chain combines TRBV9 with TRBJ1-6; the D gene is possibly TRBD1 (6 bases). Trimming left V 3 bases short and J 9 bases short, with 19 bases between. Per the germline V gene, CDR1 is SGDLS and CDR2 is YYNGEE. The CDR3 contains 16 residues. In nucleotides, the CDR3 is TGTGCCAGCAGCGGAACATTAACAGGGAGCGGTTCACCCCTCCACTTT. Protein: CASSGTLTGSGSPLHF.

The sample holds many counts of this clonotype. DNA of the CDR3: TGTGCCAGCAGTTTAGGAGGGAGGGATCAGCCCCAGCATTTT. Residues: CASSLGGRDQPQHF. V is TRBV12-3 or TRBV12-4 and J is TRBJ1-5; no definite D call. V was shortened by 1 base and J by 5 bases, with 9 bases between the two germline ends. The CDR3 is 14 amino acids.

This clonotype has a handful of counts. The V call is TRBV27, the J call TRBJ1-2; D ambiguous. V lost 7 bases to trimming and J lost 7 bases, with 19 bases between them. The CDR3 sequence is 14 residues long. Germline CDR1 is MNHEY and CDR2 is SMNVEV (reference sequence). The chain's CDR3 is CASTSIGGRGGYTF. CDR3 in DNA: TGTGCCAGCACCTCCATAGGAGGGCGGGGTGGCTACACCTTC.

This sequence joins TRBV4-1 and TRBJ1-4, with D tentatively TRBD1 (5 bases). The germline gives CDR1 MGHRA, CDR2 YSYEKL. V gave up 0 bases and J gave up 7 bases, with 9 bases separating them. The CDR3 is 14 amino acids. DNA for the CDR3: TGCGCCAGCAGCCAAGAGGGCAGGGCTGAAAAACTGTTTTTT. Its protein is CASSQEGRAEKLFF.

This clonotype turned up a few times. V is TRBV6-1 and J is TRBJ2-7; 7 nucleotides match TRBD2. Germline trimming cut 4 bases from V and 0 bases from J; bases unmatched to any gene: 15. This CDR3 comprises 18 residues. Germline V lookup: CDR1 MNHNS, CDR2 SASEGT. CDR3 amino acids: CASSGGGGSGDPSYEQYF. CDR3 DNA sequence: TGTGCCAGCAGTGGGGGGGGGGGATCGGGGGACCCCTCCTACGAGCAGTACTTC.

This chain joins TRBV30 and TRBJ1-5; D remains ambiguous. CDR1 and CDR2 from the germline V gene are GTSNPN and SVGIG (reference sequence). This CDR3 contains 12 residues. Trimming took off 2 bases at V and 1 base at J, with 3 bases between the two ends. CDR3 sequence (DNA): TGTGCCTGGAGTAAAAGCAATCAGCCCCAGCATTTT. Its translation is CAWSKSNQPQHF.

This clonotype was observed at least ten times. The chain joins TRBV5-1 to TRBJ1-1; D is undetermined. The CDR3 consists of 15 residues. The V end was cut by 2 bases, the J end by 5 bases, with 16 bases between. Germline V gene data show CDR1 as SGHRS and CDR2 as YFSETQ. The CDR3 region is CASSFYGPQGTEAFF. The CDR3 DNA is TGCGCCAGCAGCTTTTATGGCCCCCAAGGAACTGAAGCTTTCTTT.

The sample holds many counts of this clonotype. V gene TRBV14 combines with J gene TRBJ2-1; weak D call: TRBD2 (7 bases). The CDR3 runs to 14 residues. Germline V lookup: CDR1 SGHDN, CDR2 FVKESK. V was trimmed by 8 bases and J by 0 bases, leaving 11 bases between them. This CDR3 is CASGGGHSYNEQFF. The CDR3 DNA follows: TGTGCCAGCGGGGGGGGGCACTCCTACAATGAGCAGTTCTTC.

The rearrangement links TRBV4-1 to TRBJ2-7; no firm D call. Trimming took 3 bases from V and 5 from J, leaving 14 bases between them. Per germline, CDR1 MGHRA and CDR2 YSYEKL. The length of the CDR3 is 14 residues. CDR3 DNA: TGCGCCAGCAGCCAGGACCGGATGTTACACGAGCAGTACTTC. Translation gives CASSQDRMLHEQYF.

This clonotype occurred many times. The genes are TRBV15 and TRBJ1-6; D is ambiguous. Germline values: CDR1 LNHNV, CDR2 YYDKDF (reference sequence). V was pared by 0 bases and J by 9 bases, with 6 bases between. The CDR3 totals 13 residues. The CDR3 here is CATSRDVGSPLHF. In nucleotides, the CDR3 is TGTGCCACCAGCAGAGATGTGGGTTCACCCCTCCACTTT.

This clonotype appeared many times. The chain links TRBV20-1 to TRBJ2-5; 13 nucleotides agree with TRBD2. V was clipped by 5 bases and J by 5 bases; unmatched bases: 5. In germline, CDR1 is DFQATT, CDR2 SNEGSKA (reference sequence). CDR3 length: 14 residues. The DNA for the CDR3 is TGCAGTGCTCAGACTAGCGGGGGGCGGGAGACCCAGTACTTC. This encodes CSAQTSGGRETQYF.